What follows are 20 T cell receptor beta chains derived from one specimen sequenced in a study of Graves' ophthalmopathy and Graves' hyperthyroidism. Amplification of TCR beta CDR3 regions used RNA transcripts. The first-round RT-PCR employed HTBI primers together with the Qiagen OneStep RT-PCR kit. A multiplex PCR was then performed as the second round. TCRdb reprocessed the multiplex PCR reads with MiXCR, giving one entry per CDR3 protein. Of around 670,000 distinct CDR3 sequences detected, roughly 40% appear once; the ten largest clones hold about 40%. What was sequenced was peripheral blood. The receptors shown here come from an adult man with Graves' ophthalmopathy.

The genes are TRBV19 and TRBJ1-1, with D possibly being TRBD1 (6 bases). CDR1 and CDR2 from the germline V gene are LNHDA and SQIVND (reference sequence). The V gene lost 5 bases and the J gene lost 3 bases, with 13 bases spanning the gap. This CDR3 spans 14 amino acids. CDR3 DNA: TGTGCCAGTAGTTTCCAGGGGCGGTACACTGAAGCTTTCTTT. Encoded protein: CASSFQGRYTEAFF.

About this clonotype: The junction shows a germline mismatch at one end, possibly a read error. This rearrangement joins TRBV7-9 to TRBJ1-5; 9 bases are shared with TRBD1. The V gene's germline CDR1 is SEHNR and CDR2 FQNEAQ (reference sequence). The CDR3 totals 15 residues. The CDR3 spells CVSSGDGTGNQPQHF. CDR3 coding DNA: TGTGTCAGCAGCGGGGATGGGACAGGGAATCAGCCCCAGCATTTT.

The genes are TRBV20-1 and TRBJ2-7; a possible D gene is TRBD2 (7 bases). Trimming stripped 6 bases from V and 5 bases from J, with 20 bases between. The CDR3 is 14 residues long. Germline V CDR1 and CDR2: DFQATT, SNEGSKA (reference sequence). The DNA of the CDR3 is TGCAGTGCCACGGGGGGCAGACTACCTCACGAGCAGTACTTC. It is translated as CSATGGRLPHEQYF.

The chain carries TRBV7-2 and TRBJ2-7; D remains unclear. This CDR3 is 15 amino acids long. V dropped 6 bases and J dropped 2 bases, with 17 bases sitting between them. The germline gives CDR1 SGHTA, CDR2 FQGNSA. CDR3: CASSLIGSEPYEQYF. CDR3 coding DNA: TGTGCCAGCAGTTTAATAGGCTCCGAGCCCTACGAGCAGTACTTC.

Note on this clonotype: The limits of the CDR3 on the DNA are not certain, so only TCRdb's listed CDR3 is given. The V call is TRBV15, the J call TRBJ1-6; the D call TRBD1 from the table was never checked on the DNA. The length of the CDR3 is 18 amino acids, counting both ends. Germline values: CDR1 LNHNV, CDR2 YYDKDF (reference sequence). Here the CDR3 reads CAIYLCSVRGNRDSPLHF.

The chain employs TRBV20-1 and TRBJ1-5; D gene uncertain. The CDR3 runs 17 residues. Deletions cut 6 bases from V and 2 bases from J, with 23 bases between. Per germline, CDR1 DFQATT and CDR2 SNEGSKA (reference sequence). The CDR3: CSARSGLGYGGNQPQHF. The DNA of the CDR3 is TGCAGTGCCCGTAGCGGGTTGGGCTATGGGGGCAATCAGCCCCAGCATTTT.

This clonotype was recorded many times. This chain uses TRBV15 with TRBJ1-2; D is unresolved. CDR3 length: 15 amino acids. Trimming shortened V by 0 bases and J by 0 bases, and 8 bases separated the two germline ends. Germline-derived CDR1 and CDR2 are LNHNV and YYDKDF (reference sequence). The CDR3 is CATSRDAIANYGYTF. The CDR3 DNA reads TGTGCCACCAGCAGAGACGCTATAGCTAACTATGGCTACACCTTC.

The sample holds many counts of this clonotype. The chain joins TRBV9 to TRBJ2-7; D is undetermined. In germline, CDR1 is SGDLS, CDR2 YYNGEE. The CDR3 is 14 amino acids. V lost 1 base and J 0 bases, leaving 8 bases between the germline ends. The CDR3 sequence: CASSVTVSSYEQYF. The DNA for the CDR3 is TGTGCCAGCAGCGTAACGGTAAGCTCCTACGAGCAGTACTTC.

As for this clonotype: Mismatch with germline at one junction end may stem from a read error. The rearrangement joins TRBV12-3 or TRBV12-4 to TRBJ1-3; no firm D call. The CDR3 has 13 residues. The CDR3 protein is CASRRPPGNAIYF. The CDR3 nucleotides read TGTGCCAGCAGGCGCCCACCTGGAAACGCCATATATTTT.

V usage is TRBV25-1 and J usage is TRBJ2-2, with D tentatively TRBD1 or TRBD2 (6 bases each). Trimming pared 5 bases from V and 0 bases from J, leaving 13 bases between. Germline lookup yields CDR1 MGHDK and CDR2 SYGVNS. This CDR3 comprises 16 residues. The CDR3 DNA reads TGTGCCAGCAGTTGGGAAGGGGGGACGAACACCGGGGAGCTGTTTTTT. It codes for CASSWEGGTNTGELFF.

This clonotype has only a few counts. CDR3 region: CASSLTSIWSGNQETQYF. In DNA form, the CDR3 reads TGTGCCAGCAGCTTAACGTCCATCTGGTCAGGGAATCAAGAGACCCAGTACTTC. The V call is TRBV11-1, the J call TRBJ2-5; D perhaps matches TRBD1 (5 bases). Germline CDR1 reads SGHAT; CDR2 reads FQDESV (reference sequence). This CDR3 spans 18 amino acids. Trimming shortened V by 2 bases and J by 2 bases, and 21 bases separated the two germline ends. Full variable domain (rest looked up from reference TRBV11-1 and TRBJ2-5): EAEVAQSPRYKITEKSQAVAFWCDPISGHATLYWYRQILGQGPELLVQFQDESVVDDSQLPKDRFSAERLKGVDSTLKIQPAELGDSAMYLCASSLTSIWSGNQETQYFGPGTRLLVL.

This rearrangement joins TRBV28 to TRBJ2-2; tentative D call: TRBD1 (5 bases). The V end lost 6 bases, the J end lost 4 bases, and 9 bases lay between the germline ends. Germline loops: CDR1 MDHEN, CDR2 SYDVKM. The CDR3 has 13 amino acids. The chain's CDR3 is CASRTARTGELFF. The CDR3 region has the DNA TGTGCCAGCAGGACAGCTCGCACCGGGGAGCTGTTTTTT.

The sample holds a few counts of this clonotype. The chain employs TRBV7-3 and TRBJ2-7; 9 bases are shared with TRBD1. The CDR3 consists of 14 residues. The germline V gene encodes CDR1 SGHTA and CDR2 FQGTGA. Germline trimming cut 6 bases from V and 5 bases from J; bases unmatched to any gene: 8. CDR3 protein: CASSFGQGSDEQYF. The CDR3 bases are TGTGCCAGCAGTTTCGGACAGGGGTCGGACGAGCAGTACTTC.

This clonotype was detected many times. The chain has TRBV10-3 and TRBJ1-6; 10 bases are shared with TRBD1. Germline lookup yields CDR1 ENHRY and CDR2 SYGVKD. Germline trimming cut 2 bases from V and 7 bases from J; bases unmatched to any gene: 2. This CDR3 has 15 amino acids. The CDR3 loop reads CAISEGDRGNSPLHF. The CDR3 DNA reads TGTGCCATCAGTGAGGGGGACAGGGGAAATTCACCCCTCCACTTT.

There are many counts of this clonotype. The chain links TRBV10-3 to TRBJ1-3; the match to TRBD1 covers 8 bases. V lost 10 bases and J lost 0; bases outside the gene matches: 8. From germline, CDR1 is ENHRY and CDR2 SYGVKD. CDR3 length: 15 residues. This chain's CDR3 is CASMSTGGSGNTIYF. The CDR3 DNA sequence: TGTGCCAGCATGTCTACAGGGGGCTCTGGAAACACCATATATTTT.

The genes are TRBV20-1 and TRBJ2-7; a weak D match, TRBD2 (5 bases). The germline V and J ends were trimmed by 7 bases and 0 bases, with 19 bases remaining between them. The CDR3 sequence is 15 residues long. From germline, CDR1 is DFQATT and CDR2 SNEGSKA (reference sequence). The CDR3 coding sequence is TGCAGTGTCAGCGCCGCCGGGAAGAGCTCCTACGAGCAGTACTTC. Protein: CSVSAAGKSSYEQYF.

This clonotype was recorded only once. J is TRBJ1-1 and V is TRBV20-1; 9 positions agree with TRBD1. This CDR3 has 15 residues. Germline CDR1 reads DFQATT; CDR2 reads SNEGSKA (reference sequence). The junction had 16 bases not matched to a gene; V was cut back by 8 bases and J by 6 bases. CDR3 sequence reads: CSPTRDRARGAEAFF. CDR3 DNA sequence: TGCAGTCCGACACGGGACAGGGCCCGAGGGGCTGAAGCTTTCTTT.

Comments on this clonotype: One end of the junction does not line up with germline, which may come from a read error. This chain uses TRBV7-9 with TRBJ2-7; 8 bases are shared with TRBD1. The CDR3 spans 13 residues. Germline V gives CDR1 SEHNR, CDR2 FQNEAQ (reference sequence). The CDR3, as DNA: TGTGTCAGCAGCTGGACAGGGCTGGGGGAGCAGTACTTC. Translation gives CVSSWTGLGEQYF.

The chain couples TRBV11-2 to TRBJ2-7, with D maybe TRBD2 (6 bases). From germline, CDR1 is SGHAT and CDR2 FQNNGV. CDR3 length: 14 residues. V gave up 5 bases and J gave up 0 bases, with 11 bases separating them. CDR3 protein: CASSLYGGSYEQYF. The DNA for the CDR3 is TGTGCCAGCAGCCTGTACGGGGGCTCCTACGAGCAGTACTTC.

The rearrangement links TRBV20-1 to TRBJ1-3, with D unresolved. Deletions cut 0 bases from V and 0 bases from J, with 6 bases between. The CDR3 consists of 14 residues. Germline loops: CDR1 DFQATT, CDR2 SNEGSKA (reference sequence). The CDR3 protein is CSARDGSSGNTIYF. The CDR3 nucleotides are TGCAGTGCTAGAGATGGGAGCTCTGGAAACACCATATATTTT.